Shown below are 27 T cell receptor beta chains from a single sample sequenced in a study of stem cell transplantation in POMP-related autoinflammatory disease (dated by TCRdb to the early 2020s). The time point label here, explained by the study, means: after hematopoietic stem cell transplant. Library generation was performed with the immunoSEQ multiplex PCR assay. This is the immuneACCESS table as TCRdb keeps it, with only in-frame sequences that have V and J called. A part of the clones is gone; compared with another copy, unresolved V genes explain less than half, and the rest is unexplained. The sample table shows 6,500 to 10,000 clones, and 88% are seen once. Jointly, the top ten make up under 15% of the sample. The source was CD8+ T cells from PBMCs, collected after stem cell transplantation. The receptor source for this set is a human patient with POMP-related autoinflammation and immune dysregulation (PRAID). In transplant recipients, some T cells may be of donor rather than host origin.

The J gene is TRBJ2-2, the V gene TRBV28; 7 bases line up with TRBD2. V gave up 3 bases and J gave up 7 bases; unmatched junction bases: 5. Per the germline V gene, CDR1 is MDHEN and CDR2 is SYDVKM. The CDR3 totals 14 residues. CDR3 in DNA: TGTGCCAGCAGTTTGCGTCGGGGGGACGGGGAGCTGTTTTTT. The encoded protein is CASSLRRGDGELFF.

The chain couples TRBV6-1 to TRBJ2-1; D remains unclear. Trimming pared 2 bases from V and 0 bases from J, leaving 14 bases between. This CDR3 has 17 residues. The germline gives CDR1 MNHNS, CDR2 SASEGT. Here the CDR3 reads CASSEYAPRGSYNEQFF. Written as DNA, the CDR3 is TGTGCCAGCAGTGAATATGCCCCTAGAGGCTCCTACAATGAGCAGTTCTTC.

The V call is TRBV3-1 (or the pseudogene TRBV3-2), the J call TRBJ2-1; D remains ambiguous. Trimming took off 11 bases at V and 8 bases at J, with 16 bases between the two ends. The germline V gene encodes CDR1 LGHDT and CDR2 YNNKEL (reference sequence). This CDR3 spans 12 amino acids. CDR3 region: CASGVRMDEQFF. Written as DNA, the CDR3 is TGTGCCTCTGGGGTACGAATGGATGAGCAGTTCTTC.

The chain is built from TRBV2 and TRBJ1-5; 7 bases are shared with TRBD1. Germline V gene data show CDR1 as SNHLY and CDR2 as FYNNEI. CDR3 length: 14 residues. Germline trimming cut 8 bases from V and 5 bases from J; bases unmatched to any gene: 9. The CDR3 region has the DNA TGTGCCAGCGGGGGTCAAGGGGGCGATCAGCCCCAGCATTTT. Translating gives CASGGQGGDQPQHF.

This clone has just one count. The gene calls are TRBV7-6 and TRBJ1-4; no reliable D call. Trimming shortened V by 6 bases and J by 0 bases, and 17 bases separated the two germline ends. Germline-derived CDR1 and CDR2 are SGHVS and FNYEAQ. The CDR3 has 17 amino acids. CDR3 bases: TGTGCCAGCAGTGATTACCCCGACTCCTCAACTAATGAAAAACTGTTTTTT. Protein sequence: CASSDYPDSSTNEKLFF.

This chain connects TRBV5-6 to TRBJ1-2, with D uncertain. This CDR3 contains 16 residues. From germline, CDR1 is SGHDT and CDR2 YYEEEE. Deletions cut 0 bases from V and 0 bases from J, with 12 bases between. This CDR3 is CASSLAGLVSNYGYTF. CDR3 sequence (DNA): TGTGCCAGCAGCTTGGCCGGTTTGGTCTCTAACTATGGCTACACCTTC.

In its sample, this clone was seen once. V and J are TRBV27 and TRBJ2-7, with D possibly matching TRBD1 (6 bases). With 6 bases removed from V and 5 bases from J, the gap between germline ends came to 14 bases. The germline gives CDR1 MNHEY, CDR2 SMNVEV (reference sequence). This CDR3 has 13 amino acids. CDR3 sequence: CASRGERGNEQYV. The CDR3 DNA follows: TGTGCCAGCAGAGGTGAAAGGGGGAACGAGCAGTACGTC.

This clone appeared once. The V gene is TRBV19, the J gene TRBJ2-3, with 15 bases that match TRBD2. Per germline, CDR1 LNHDA and CDR2 SQIVND (reference sequence). The CDR3 sequence is 19 residues long. V was pared by 3 bases and J by 0 bases, with 7 bases of the junction left unmatched. The CDR3 here is CASSMGLAGGDSSTDTQYF. The CDR3 coding sequence is TGTGCCAGTAGTATGGGACTAGCGGGGGGTGACTCTAGCACAGATACGCAGTATTTT.

DNA for the CDR3: TGTGCCAGTGCTTACCTATACCAAGAGACCCAGTACTTC. Residues: CASAYLYQETQYF. The chain carries TRBV7-8 and TRBJ2-5; D remains ambiguous. This CDR3 comprises 13 residues. In germline, CDR1 is SGHVS, CDR2 FQNEAQ. Trimming removed 9 bases at V and 0 bases at J, with 11 bases between. The full variable domain, completed using reference TRBV7-8 and TRBJ2-5, is GAGVSQSPRYKVAKRGQDVALRCDPISGHVSLFWYQQALGQGPEFLTYFQNEAQLDKSGLPSDRFFAERPEGSVSTLKIQRTQQEDSAVYLCASAYLYQETQYFGPGTRLLVL.

This clone was seen a few times. The chain couples TRBV28 to TRBJ2-1; perhaps TRBD2 as D (5 bases). The V end was cut by 3 bases, the J end by 6 bases, with 15 bases between. The CDR3 is made up of 15 amino acids. CDR1 is MDHEN and CDR2 is SYDVKM in the germline V gene. The CDR3 spells CASSLPYGIVNEQFF. In DNA form, the CDR3 reads TGTGCCAGCAGTTTGCCGTACGGGATTGTCAATGAGCAGTTCTTC.

The chain carries TRBV2 and TRBJ2-7, with TRBD2 matching over 11 bases. CDR1 SNHLY and CDR2 FYNNEI come from the germline V gene. J was trimmed by 2 bases and V by 4 bases; bases with no gene match: 4. This CDR3 spans 15 amino acids. The chain's CDR3 is CASSAGTSGTYEQYV. CDR3 bases: TGTGCCAGCAGTGCGGGGACTAGCGGAACCTACGAGCAGTACGTC.

This sequence joins TRBV28 and TRBJ1-2; maybe TRBD1 (6 bases). The CDR3 contains 13 residues. Trimming stripped 6 bases from V and 4 bases from J, with 12 bases between. Germline lookup yields CDR1 MDHEN and CDR2 SYDVKM. The CDR3 protein is CASRGDRSYGYTF. Here the CDR3 DNA reads TGTGCCAGCAGGGGTGACAGGTCCTATGGCTACACCTTC.

The chain has TRBV11-2 and TRBJ2-2; 12 bases agree with TRBD2. With V trimmed by 1 base and J by 2 bases, 2 bases remained unmatched. This CDR3 contains 17 residues. Looked up from germline, CDR1 is SGHAT and CDR2 is FQNNGV. DNA of the CDR3: TGTGCCAGCAGCTTAGGACTAGCGGGAGAAAACACCGGGGAGCTGTTTTTT. Protein product: CASSLGLAGENTGELFF.

By sample share, this clone is large (0.1 to 1%). The rearrangement joins TRBV10-2 to TRBJ1-2; D remains unclear. The CDR3 totals 15 residues. Trimming left V 3 bases short and J 0 bases short, with 11 bases between. CDR1 is WSHSY, CDR2 SAAADI, per germline. CDR3 DNA sequence: TGCGCCAGCAGTGAAATGGCGACGACTAACTATGGCTACACCTTC. The encoded protein is CASSEMATTNYGYTF.

The chain links TRBV23-1 to TRBJ2-7; 8 bases match TRBD1. TRBV23-1 is recorded as an ORF, its role being uncertain. V lost 5 bases to trimming and J lost 2 bases; unmatched junction nucleotides: 11. CDR3 length: 16 residues. The CDR3 DNA reads as TGCGCCAGCAGTGAGGACAGGGCACCGAGCCCCTACGAGCAGTACTTC. Its translation is CASSEDRAPSPYEQYF.

This chain links TRBV9 with TRBJ2-2; possibly TRBD1 or TRBD2 for D (6 bases each). Trimming took off 0 bases at V and 7 bases at J, with 13 bases between the two ends. CDR1 is SGDLS and CDR2 is YYNGEE in the germline V gene. The CDR3 is 15 residues long. The CDR3 sequence is CASSVAPGAGGELFF. The CDR3 DNA is TGTGCCAGCAGCGTAGCTCCGGGGGCGGGCGGGGAGCTGTTTTTT.

This clone was observed once. The V and J genes are TRBV5-4 and TRBJ1-2; D gene uncertain. The V gene lost 2 bases and the J gene lost 1 base, with 6 bases spanning the gap. This CDR3 region has 13 residues. Per the germline V gene, CDR1 is SGHNT and CDR2 is YYREEE (reference sequence). The CDR3 is CASSFGDNYGYTF. CDR3 in DNA: TGTGCCAGCAGCTTTGGAGATAACTATGGCTACACCTTC.

CDR3 sequence: CASSFGRWVSYNEQFF. CDR3 DNA sequence: TGTGCCAGCAGCTTTGGCAGGTGGGTCTCCTACAATGAGCAGTTCTTC. J is TRBJ2-1 and V is TRBV5-6; D remains ambiguous. This CDR3 is 16 amino acids long. The V gene lost 2 bases and the J gene lost 0 bases, with 12 bases spanning the gap. Per the germline V gene, CDR1 is SGHDT and CDR2 is YYEEEE.

This chain links TRBV4-1 with TRBJ1-6, with D hard to call. The CDR3 contains 16 residues. Germline-derived CDR1 and CDR2 are MGHRA and YSYEKL. V lost 1 base and J 7 bases, leaving 14 bases between the germline ends. The CDR3 loop is CASSQVALGPNSPLHF. CDR3 coding DNA: TGCGCCAGCAGCCAAGTTGCATTAGGCCCCAATTCACCCCTCCACTTT.

This chain connects TRBV9 to TRBJ2-3; D gene ambiguous. V shed 3 bases and J shed 2 bases, with 4 bases lying between them. This CDR3 is built from 12 residues. Germline CDR1 reads SGDLS; CDR2 reads YYNGEE. CDR3 amino acids: CASSADTDTQYF. The CDR3 nucleotides read TGTGCCAGCAGCGCCGACACAGATACGCAGTATTTT.

The rearrangement joins TRBV24-1 to TRBJ2-1; TRBD1 matches 7 bases. Germline CDR1 and CDR2: KGHDR and SFDVKD. After removal of 1 base from V and 7 bases from J, the junction contained 6 bases not matched to a gene. The length of the CDR3 is 15 residues. CDR3 coding DNA: TGTGCCACCAGTGATTTCCTGACAGGGCGGAATGAGCAGTTCTTC. Protein: CATSDFLTGRNEQFF.

This clone was seen more than once but under ten times. This chain links TRBV7-9 with TRBJ2-7; 8 nucleotides match TRBD2. Germline V gene sequence: CDR1 SEHNR, CDR2 FQNEAQ (reference sequence). The CDR3 is 17 residues long. The J segment lost 1 base and the V segment lost 1 base, leaving 9 bases of the junction unmatched. CDR3 in DNA: TGTGCCAGCAGCTTAGTCGGGGCGGGAGGCCCATCCTACGAGCAGTACTTC. It encodes CASSLVGAGGPSYEQYF.

The chain uses TRBV27 and TRBJ1-5, with D possibly being TRBD1 (5 bases). Deletions cut 0 bases from V and 6 bases from J, with 9 bases between. The CDR3 loop spans 14 amino acids. Germline CDR1 MNHEY, CDR2 SMNVEV (reference sequence). The CDR3 DNA reads TGTGCCAGCAGTTTATCGGGTAGGGGTCAGCCCCAGCATTTT. Its protein product is CASSLSGRGQPQHF.

The chain is built from TRBV6-5 and TRBJ2-7; either TRBD1 or TRBD2 may fit D (6 bases each). V lost 2 bases, J lost 3 bases, and 11 bases lay in between. Germline CDR1 reads MNHEY; CDR2 reads SVGAGI. This CDR3 contains 14 residues. The CDR3 protein is CASSYGEDSYEQYF. The CDR3, as DNA: TGTGCCAGCAGTTACGGGGAGGACAGCTACGAGCAGTACTTC.

This clone was observed a single time. The rearrangement joins TRBV7-9 to TRBJ2-7, with D perhaps being TRBD1 or TRBD2 (7 bases each). CDR1 is SEHNR, CDR2 FQNEAQ, per germline (reference sequence). The CDR3 loop spans 16 amino acids. The V gene lost 3 bases and the J gene lost 6 bases, with 21 bases spanning the gap. The CDR3 reads CASSFAREGARFEQYF. The CDR3, as DNA: TGTGCCAGCAGCTTCGCAAGGGAGGGGGCGAGGTTCGAGCAGTACTTC.

This clone was detected once. V is TRBV28 and J is TRBJ1-4, with a weak D call TRBD1 (6 bases). The CDR3 contains 16 residues. CDR1 and CDR2 from the germline V gene are MDHEN and SYDVKM. Trimming took off 5 bases at V and 5 bases at J, with 18 bases between the two ends. The CDR3 nucleotides read TGTGCCAGCAGTCCAGATACAGGGTGGGGGAATGAAAAACTGTTTTTT. It encodes CASSPDTGWGNEKLFF.

The chain uses TRBV27 and TRBJ2-1, with 10 bases lining up with TRBD2. Germline CDR1 reads MNHEY; CDR2 reads SMNVEV (reference sequence). J gave up 8 bases and V 0 bases, and 4 bases lay outside the gene matches. The CDR3 loop spans 15 amino acids. CDR3 sequence: CASSLSSGGVYEQFF. The CDR3 coding sequence is TGTGCCAGCAGTTTATCAAGCGGGGGGGTCTATGAGCAGTTCTTC.